The entry below gives a single T cell receptor beta chain sequence along with its context. Its antigen remains unidentified. A read error may be the cause here, since a much bigger clone is one base away. Germline CDR1 SGHNT, CDR2 YENEEA. The CDR3 is made up of 15 amino acids. This entry belongs to a study of T cell repertoires in cytomegalovirus infection. Regarding the study as a whole: Ex vivo, HLA-C-restricted CMV-specific TCR beta clonotypes prevailed over the rest of the response.

A single record per CDR3 protein comes from TCRdb applying MiXCR to the reads. The table includes 600,000 to 800,000 distinct CDR3 sequences, 20% to 25% detected once. What was sequenced was CD8+ T cells from PBMCs. The V call is TRBV11-3, the J call TRBJ2-3, with TRBD1 identical over 7 bases. The origin of this receptor is a human donor in good health (CMV status not recorded). Some clones in this sample may be carry-over from other donors' samples. The CDR3, as DNA: TGTGCCGGCAGCTTCTGGGACAGTGGCACAGATACGCAGTATTTT. It encodes CAGSFWDSGTDTQYF.